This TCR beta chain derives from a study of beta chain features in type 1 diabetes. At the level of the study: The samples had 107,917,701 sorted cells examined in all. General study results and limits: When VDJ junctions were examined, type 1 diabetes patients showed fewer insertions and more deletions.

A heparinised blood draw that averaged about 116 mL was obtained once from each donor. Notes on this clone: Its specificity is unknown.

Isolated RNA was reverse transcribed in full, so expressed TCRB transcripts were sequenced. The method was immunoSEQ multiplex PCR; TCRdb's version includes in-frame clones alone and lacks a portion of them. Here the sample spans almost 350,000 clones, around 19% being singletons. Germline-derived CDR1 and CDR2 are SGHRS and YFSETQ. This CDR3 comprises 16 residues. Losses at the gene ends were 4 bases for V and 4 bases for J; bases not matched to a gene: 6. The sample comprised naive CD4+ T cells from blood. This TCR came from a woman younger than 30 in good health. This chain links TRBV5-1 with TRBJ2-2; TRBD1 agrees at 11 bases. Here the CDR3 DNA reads TGCGCCAGCAGCGCCGGACAGGGGGCGGGCACCGGGGAGCTGTTTTTT. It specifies CASSAGQGAGTGELFF.